The 10 T cell receptor beta chains in this list originate from one sample, sequenced in a study of cytomegalovirus exposure and HLA in healthy donors. A multiplex PCR was run with 60 Vbeta primers and 13 Jbeta primers. Some clones are missing from TCRdb's copy, which holds only in-frame ones; the method was immunoSEQ multiplex PCR. Of approximately 60,000 clones in the sample, roughly 80% are singletons; the top ten hold roughly 4.5%. The sequencing sample was made of PBMCs. These receptors were obtained from a man aged 25-45 years in good health and CMV-seronegative.

The rearrangement links TRBV18 to TRBJ2-7; the match to TRBD1 covers 8 bases. Germline V gives CDR1 KGHSH, CDR2 LQKENI. CDR3 length: 14 residues. The trim removed 4 bases at V and 5 bases at J, leaving 7 bases unmatched. The CDR3 DNA follows: TGTGCCAGCTCACTAGGACAGGGAGGCGACGAGCAGTACTTC. Translating it yields CASSLGQGGDEQYF. The variable domain in full, completed from reference TRBV18 and TRBJ2-7, reads NAGVMQNPRHLVRRRGQEARLRCSPMKGHSHVYWYRQLPEEGLKFMVYLQKENIIDESGMPKERFSAEFPKEGPSILRIQQVVRGDSAAYFCASSLGQGGDEQYFGPGTRLTVT.

This CDR3 is CASSETGGPSSTDTQYF. Here the CDR3 DNA reads TGTGCCAGCAGCGAAACCGGGGGGCCCTCTAGCACAGATACGCAGTATTTT. The rearrangement links TRBV7-3 to TRBJ2-3; D possibly corresponds to TRBD2 (7 bases). The CDR3 runs to 17 residues. CDR1 is SGHTA, CDR2 FQGTGA, per germline. The germline V and J ends were trimmed by 5 bases and 0 bases, with 18 bases remaining between them.

The V gene is TRBV2, the J gene TRBJ2-3; TRBD1 matches at 7 bases. Germline lookup yields CDR1 SNHLY and CDR2 FYNNEI. V trimming: 6 bases; J trimming: 2 bases; junction bases outside the gene matches: 8. The CDR3 has 15 residues. The CDR3, as DNA: TGTGCCAGCAGCGGGGACAGAATAACCACAGATACGCAGTATTTT. It is translated as CASSGDRITTDTQYF.

This clone was observed a handful of times. The rearrangement uses TRBV5-6 and TRBJ2-5, with TRBD2 matching over 15 bases. With 4 bases clipped from V and 13 bases from J, the junction kept 5 bases outside the gene matches. This CDR3 comprises 13 residues. Germline V gene data show CDR1 as SGHDT and CDR2 as YYEEEE. As DNA, the CDR3 is TGTGCCAGCAGCCCTGGACTAGCGGGGGGGAGGTACTTC. Its translation: CASSPGLAGGRYF.

The chain couples TRBV7-2 to TRBJ1-2; the D is unclear. Germline values: CDR1 SGHTA, CDR2 FQGNSA. Trimming cost V 1 base and J 1 base, with 4 bases left between them. The CDR3 spans 13 residues. The CDR3 loop reads CASSLDINYGYTF. CDR3 sequence (DNA): TGTGCCAGCAGCTTAGACATTAACTATGGCTACACCTTC.

This chain links TRBV4-3 with TRBJ2-1, with D maybe TRBD1 (6 bases). The CDR3 totals 12 residues. Germline V gives CDR1 LGHNA, CDR2 YSLEER. Trimming took 4 bases from V and 8 from J, leaving 9 bases between them. CDR3 region: CASSPGVDEQFF. In nucleotides, the CDR3 is TGCGCCAGCAGCCCAGGGGTGGATGAGCAGTTCTTC.

The chain links TRBV6-1 to TRBJ2-5; tentatively, D is TRBD2 (6 bases). Matching the DNA end better, TRBJ2-7 makes the J call doubtful. The CDR3 is 12 residues long. Germline CDR1 and CDR2: MNHNS and SASEGT. The CDR3 region is CASKKDYGEQYF. As DNA, the CDR3 is TGTGCCAGCAAAAAGGACTATGGCGAGCAGTACTTC.

Concerning this clone itself: Its ends do not fully match the called genes, so a read error is possible. The chain recombines TRBV7-9 with TRBJ1-4, with D perhaps matching TRBD1 (5 bases). This CDR3 is 15 amino acids long. CDR1 is SEHNR and CDR2 is FQNEAQ in the germline V gene (reference sequence). The CDR3 here is CSSSQGPRGNEKLFF. The CDR3 DNA is TGTTCCAGCAGCCAGGGCCCGCGGGGGAATGAAAAACTGTTTTTT.

As regards this clone: The junction does not match germline at one end; this may be a read error. The chain uses TRBV7-9 and TRBJ1-1; D unresolved. Per germline, CDR1 SEHNR and CDR2 FQNEAQ (reference sequence). There are 12 residues in the CDR3. This CDR3 is CSSSPRVSQAFF. The CDR3 DNA follows: TGTTCCAGCAGCCCTCGGGTCTCCCAAGCTTTCTTT.

This chain links TRBV9 with TRBJ2-7; D not certain. The CDR3 is 14 amino acids. V was pared by 4 bases and J by 2 bases, with 13 bases between. Germline V gene data show CDR1 as SGDLS and CDR2 as YYNGEE. DNA of the CDR3: TGTGCCAGCAGCCCCTGGTCCACTACCTACGAGCAGTACTTC. This translates into CASSPWSTTYEQYF.